The 20 T cell receptor beta chains below come from one sample, sequenced in a study of blood T cell repertoires in COVID-19. Measured with immunoSEQ multiplex PCR; TCRdb has only the in-frame clones, and not every one. The data hold roughly 120,000 clones, with 75% to 90% observed a single time. The sample comprised peripheral blood. The receptors were gathered from an older woman with COVID-19, enrolled during active disease.

The rearrangement uses TRBV3-1 (or the pseudogene TRBV3-2) and TRBJ1-3, with D maybe TRBD1 (5 bases). The CDR3 loop spans 17 amino acids. Trimming shortened V by 0 bases and J by 0 bases, and 12 bases separated the two germline ends. The V gene's germline CDR1 is LGHDT and CDR2 YNNKEL (reference sequence). The CDR3 coding sequence is TGTGCCAGCAGCCAAGAAACGGACACGTTCTCTGGAAACACCATATATTTT. This translates into CASSQETDTFSGNTIYF.

The gene calls are TRBV18 and TRBJ2-5; TRBD1 agrees at 8 bases. V lost 2 bases, J lost 5 bases, and 7 bases stayed unmatched. The CDR3 totals 15 residues. Germline values: CDR1 KGHSH, CDR2 LQKENI. The CDR3: CASSPTTGERETQYF. The CDR3 DNA follows: TGTGCCAGCTCACCAACGACAGGGGAGCGCGAGACCCAGTACTTC.

This clone was seen only once. The chain recombines TRBV30 with TRBJ1-1; 8 positions match TRBD1. With 0 bases clipped from V and 0 bases from J, the junction kept 9 bases outside the gene matches. CDR3 length: 17 amino acids. The V gene's germline CDR1 is GTSNPN and CDR2 SVGIG (reference sequence). The CDR3 is CAWSVSRTGRMNTEAFF. DNA of the CDR3: TGTGCCTGGAGTGTATCCCGGACAGGGCGTATGAACACTGAAGCTTTCTTT.

The chain employs TRBV19 and TRBJ1-4, with a weak D call TRBD1 (5 bases). V was clipped by 5 bases and J by 0 bases, with 13 bases between them. Germline V gene sequence: CDR1 LNHDA, CDR2 SQIVND (reference sequence). The CDR3 sequence is 16 residues long. DNA for the CDR3: TGTGCCAGTAGTCGGAAGGGGTTTGCAACTAATGAAAAACTGTTTTTT. It encodes CASSRKGFATNEKLFF.

The sample holds a few counts of this clone. The CDR3 loop is CASSLRPGQGAIGTEAFF. The CDR3 nucleotides are TGTGCCAGCAGCTTGAGGCCGGGACAGGGGGCGATAGGAACTGAAGCTTTCTTT. This chain joins TRBV7-8 and TRBJ1-1; 12 nucleotides align to TRBD1. There are 18 residues in the CDR3. V shed 3 bases and J 5 bases; nucleotides not matched to a gene: 13. CDR1 and CDR2 (germline): SGHVS, FQNEAQ. Combining the CDR3 with reference TRBV7-8 and TRBJ1-1 gives the whole variable domain GAGVSQSPRYKVAKRGQDVALRCDPISGHVSLFWYQQALGQGPEFLTYFQNEAQLDKSGLPSDRFFAERPEGSVSTLKIQRTQQEDSAVYLCASSLRPGQGAIGTEAFFGQGTRLTVV.

V is TRBV5-1 and J is TRBJ1-1; 8 bases agree with TRBD1. Germline CDR1 and CDR2: SGHRS and YFSETQ. The junction had 7 bases not matched to a gene; V was cut back by 4 bases and J by 5 bases. This CDR3 has 14 amino acids. The CDR3 DNA reads as TGCGCCAGCAGCACCGGGACAGGAGGAACTGAAGCTTTCTTT. Translation gives CASSTGTGGTEAFF.

The chain combines TRBV5-1 with TRBJ1-2; no definite D call. The germline gives CDR1 SGHRS, CDR2 YFSETQ. This CDR3 contains 12 residues. Trimming shortened V by 4 bases and J by 6 bases, and 10 bases separated the two germline ends. The CDR3 DNA follows: TGCGCCAGCAGCGAAGAAGACAATGGCTACACCTTC. This sequence encodes CASSEEDNGYTF.

This chain uses TRBV13 with TRBJ2-1, with 9 nucleotides matching TRBD2. Germline CDR1 is PRHDT and CDR2 is FYEKMQ (reference sequence). The trim removed 0 bases at V and 7 bases at J, leaving 10 bases unmatched. The CDR3 is 17 amino acids. Here the CDR3 DNA reads TGTGCCAGCAGCTTAGGCCTCGGTCTAGCGGGGTCGAATGAGCAGTTCTTC. Translation gives CASSLGLGLAGSNEQFF.

V gene TRBV2 combines with J gene TRBJ2-7; the match to TRBD2 covers 7 bases. The junction had 9 bases not matched to a gene; V was cut back by 1 base and J by 9 bases. This CDR3 contains 14 residues. CDR1 SNHLY and CDR2 FYNNEI come from the germline V gene. The CDR3 spells CASSEVGREVGQYF. In DNA form, the CDR3 reads TGTGCCAGCAGTGAAGTGGGGAGGGAAGTGGGGCAGTACTTC.

This rearrangement joins TRBV11-2 to TRBJ2-7; D possibly corresponds to TRBD1 (6 bases). Per germline, CDR1 SGHAT and CDR2 FQNNGV. The CDR3 has 13 amino acids. Trimming removed 4 bases from V and 1 base from J, with 8 bases in between. The CDR3 region has the DNA TGTGCCAGCAGCTCAGGGGAGTCCTACGAGCAGTACTTC. Encoded protein: CASSSGESYEQYF.

The rearrangement joins TRBV6-5 to TRBJ2-3, with D possibly matching TRBD2 (5 bases). The CDR3 extends over 14 amino acids. V was trimmed by 10 bases and J by 0 bases, leaving 14 bases between them. Germline-derived CDR1 and CDR2 are MNHEY and SVGAGI. CDR3 DNA sequence: TGTGCCACCGCCGTGTTAGCGAGCACAGATACGCAGTATTTT. Encoded protein: CATAVLASTDTQYF.

The CDR3 nucleotides are TGTGCCAGCAGCTTAGCCCCCGGACAGGGGAAAATTTACAATCAGCCCCAGCATTTT. This codes for CASSLAPGQGKIYNQPQHF. The chain joins TRBV7-6 to TRBJ1-5; 9 nucleotides align to TRBD1. Germline V gene data show CDR1 as SGHVS and CDR2 as FNYEAQ. This CDR3 has 19 amino acids. The junction had 12 bases not matched to a gene; V was cut back by 0 bases and J by 3 bases.

The chain joins TRBV7-9 to TRBJ1-2; possible D gene TRBD1, 6 bases. This CDR3 spans 13 amino acids. V gave up 4 bases and J gave up 4 bases, with 10 bases separating them. CDR1 SEHNR and CDR2 FQNEAQ come from the germline V gene (reference sequence). The CDR3 is CASSSEGGYGYTF. The CDR3 nucleotides read TGTGCCAGCAGCTCAGAAGGGGGCTATGGCTACACCTTC.

This chain joins TRBV19 and TRBJ2-5; D unresolved. Trimming removed 11 bases at V and 2 bases at J, with 9 bases between. Germline-derived CDR1 and CDR2 are LNHDA and SQIVND (reference sequence). The CDR3 covers 11 residues. The CDR3 protein is CASGSQETQYF. The DNA for the CDR3 is TGTGCCTCCGGTTCGCAAGAGACCCAGTACTTC.

V usage is TRBV6-1 and J usage is TRBJ1-2; D gene uncertain. V was cut by 2 bases and J by 2 bases, with 12 bases left in between. Looked up from germline, CDR1 is MNHNS and CDR2 is SASEGT. The CDR3 totals 15 residues. The CDR3 spells CASSELGWENYGYTF. The CDR3 nucleotides read TGTGCCAGCAGTGAACTTGGCTGGGAGAACTATGGCTACACCTTC.

The chain is built from TRBV2 and TRBJ1-1; D not certain. Germline V lookup: CDR1 SNHLY, CDR2 FYNNEI. Trimming removed 11 bases at V and 2 bases at J, with 15 bases between. There are 13 residues in the CDR3. CDR3 protein: CACTWEGNTEAFF. The CDR3 region has the DNA TGTGCCTGCACTTGGGAGGGAAACACTGAAGCTTTCTTT.

In its sample, this clone was seen once. The chain uses TRBV5-4 and TRBJ2-2, with a tentative D call TRBD2 (5 bases). Trimming left V 4 bases short and J 0 bases short, with 10 bases between. The CDR3 spans 15 residues. The V gene's germline CDR1 is SGHNT and CDR2 YYREEE (reference sequence). The CDR3 here is CASSRAGTNTGELFF. The CDR3 DNA reads TGTGCCAGCAGCCGCGCGGGTACGAACACCGGGGAGCTGTTTTTT.

DNA of the CDR3: TGTGCCAGCAGCGTAGGACTAGCGGGGGGCGTGACCAAAAACATTCAGTACTTC. It specifies CASSVGLAGGVTKNIQYF. The chain combines TRBV9 with TRBJ2-4; 13 positions match TRBD2. After removal of 0 bases from V and 2 bases from J, the junction contained 5 bases not matched to a gene. The CDR3 contains 18 residues. Germline CDR1 is SGDLS and CDR2 is YYNGEE.

This clone was seen just once. The V gene is TRBV9, the J gene TRBJ1-3; tentative D call: TRBD1 (5 bases). Germline values: CDR1 SGDLS, CDR2 YYNGEE. V was pared by 5 bases and J by 2 bases, with 14 bases between. There are 15 residues in the CDR3. The CDR3 region is CASSTGRYTGNTIYF. The CDR3 DNA reads TGTGCCAGCAGTACAGGAAGATATACTGGAAACACCATATATTTT.

This chain links TRBV9 with TRBJ2-3, with D possibly TRBD2 on 5 matching bases. V was cut by 3 bases and J by 9 bases, with 11 bases left in between. This CDR3 contains 12 residues. Germline V CDR1 and CDR2: SGDLS, YYNGEE. The CDR3 nucleotides are TGTGCCAGCAGCGCCGGGATAGGGACGCAGTATTTT. Its translation is CASSAGIGTQYF.